This TCR beta chain was retrieved from a study of T-cell memory formation after mild COVID-19. Study-wide context: TCR clusters were mostly confined to one donor each.

Using constant-segment primers, 5'RACE produced TCR alpha and TCR beta cDNA libraries carrying sample barcodes and UMIs. Via MiXCR, TCRdb re-called the 5' RACE reads, giving one row per CDR3 protein. The data hold roughly 320,000 distinct CDR3 sequences, with 25% to 30% observed a single time. On this clonotype: Antigen unknown.

Study observations and caveats: SARS-CoV-2 specificity of second-wave clones peaking day 37 was unconfirmed.

Input material: PBMCs or a T cell subset sorted from them (not recorded which). The receptor comes from an adult woman who had mild COVID-19 (a few samples of this study predate the infection). Cell type and time point are not known.

CDR3 residues: CASSRTGTGGTDTQYF. The CDR3 coding sequence is TGTGCCAGCAGCCGTACCGGGACAGGGGGCACAGATACGCAGTATTTT. The chain joins TRBV12-3 or TRBV12-4 to TRBJ2-3; 10 bases are shared with TRBD1. J gave up 1 base and V 6 bases, and 7 bases lay outside the gene matches. The CDR3 runs 16 residues.